This entry lists 20 T cell receptor beta chains sequenced from one sample in a study of blood T cell repertoires in COVID-19. Some clones are missing from TCRdb's copy, which holds only in-frame ones; the method was immunoSEQ multiplex PCR. In the table there are some 78,000 clones, around 80% of which are singletons. The specimen sequenced was peripheral blood. Receptor source: a man aged 55-75 years with active or convalescent COVID-19.

The chain uses TRBV21-1 and TRBJ2-2; the table assigns TRBD2, which was not confirmed against the DNA. TRBV21-1 is noted as a pseudogene. CDR3 length equals 15 residues. The CDR3 here is CASGLTVTNTGELFF. CDR3 coding DNA: TGTGCCAGCGGACTGACTGTAACGAACACCGGGGAGCTGTTTTTT.

The V and J genes are TRBV18 and TRBJ1-1, with 10 bases matching TRBD1. Germline CDR1 KGHSH, CDR2 LQKENI. CDR3 size: 15 residues. With V trimmed by 5 bases and J by 2 bases, 5 bases remained unmatched. The CDR3 sequence: CASSTGTGANTEAFF. Written as DNA, the CDR3 is TGTGCCAGCTCAACCGGGACAGGGGCTAACACTGAAGCTTTCTTT.

This sequence joins TRBV11-2 and TRBJ2-3; D gene uncertain. The V end lost 5 bases, the J end lost 3 bases, and 12 bases lay between the germline ends. CDR3 size: 14 residues. Germline V lookup: CDR1 SGHAT, CDR2 FQNNGV. CDR3 in amino acids: CASSPNPTTDTQYF. Here the CDR3 DNA reads TGTGCCAGCAGCCCAAATCCGACAACAGATACGCAGTATTTT.

The chain employs TRBV19 and TRBJ1-6, with 9 bases that match TRBD1. The trim removed 4 bases at V and 13 bases at J, leaving 8 bases unmatched. CDR3 length: 14 amino acids. Germline V gene lookup returns CDR1 LNHDA and CDR2 SQIVND (reference sequence). Written as DNA, the CDR3 is TGTGCCAGTAGTACGACAGGGGGAGGGGTTCCCCTCCACTTT. The encoded protein is CASSTTGGGVPLHF.

The chain couples TRBV6-5 to TRBJ1-4; D unclear. The CDR3 loop spans 15 amino acids. Trimming shortened V by 4 bases and J by 1 base, and 10 bases separated the two germline ends. Germline CDR1 is MNHEY and CDR2 is SVGAGI. The CDR3 region has the DNA TGTGCCAGCAGTTCCCCCCCTCTAACTAATGAAAAACTGTTTTTT. This translates into CASSSPPLTNEKLFF.

The V call is TRBV3-1 (or the pseudogene TRBV3-2), the J call TRBJ1-6, with 7 nucleotides matching TRBD1. Germline-derived CDR1 and CDR2 are LGHDT and YNNKEL (reference sequence). The length of the CDR3 is 16 residues. J gave up 8 bases and V 4 bases, and 11 bases lay outside the gene matches. CDR3 residues: CASSRRWGTEHSPLHF. CDR3 coding DNA: TGTGCCAGCAGCCGCCGGTGGGGGACAGAGCATTCACCCCTCCACTTT.

V is TRBV3-1 (or the pseudogene TRBV3-2) and J is TRBJ2-1, with D maybe TRBD1 (6 bases). CDR1 LGHDT and CDR2 YNNKEL come from the germline V gene (reference sequence). The CDR3 spans 15 residues. V was trimmed by 2 bases and J by 5 bases, leaving 13 bases between them. The CDR3 coding sequence is TGTGCCAGCAGCCAATTGCGGGCAGGGGACAATGAGCAGTTCTTC. This gives the protein CASSQLRAGDNEQFF.

This chain uses TRBV6-6 with TRBJ1-2, with D unresolved. This CDR3 region has 14 residues. Germline loops: CDR1 MNHNY, CDR2 SVGAGI (reference sequence). V was cut by 0 bases and J by 4 bases, with 9 bases left in between. The CDR3 DNA sequence: TGTGCCAGCAGTTACTCGGTACAGATCTATGGCTACACCTTC. Protein: CASSYSVQIYGYTF.

The J gene is TRBJ2-7, the V gene TRBV5-1; 10 positions match TRBD1. Trimming took 0 bases from V and 1 from J; bases not matched to a gene: 4. Looked up from germline, CDR1 is SGHRS and CDR2 is YFSETQ. The CDR3 is made up of 16 amino acids. CDR3 bases: TGCGCCAGCAGCTTGGAACCGGGACAGGGGTCCTACGAGCAGTACTTC. Protein: CASSLEPGQGSYEQYF.

This chain uses TRBV27 with TRBJ1-1, with D tentatively TRBD1 (6 bases). CDR1 and CDR2 from the germline V gene are MNHEY and SMNVEV (reference sequence). The V gene lost 4 bases and the J gene lost 7 bases, with 19 bases spanning the gap. The CDR3 is 15 residues long. The CDR3 region is CASSSGGAGEVEAFF. The CDR3 nucleotides are TGTGCCAGCAGTTCCGGGGGGGCAGGGGAGGTTGAAGCTTTCTTT.

This rearrangement joins TRBV7-2 to TRBJ1-3; D may be TRBD1 (6 bases). The germline CDR1 and CDR2 sequences are SGHTA and FQGNSA. V lost 8 bases to trimming and J lost 3 bases, with 17 bases between them. This CDR3 comprises 15 residues. The CDR3 bases are TGTGCCAGCTCGGTACAGGGTAACTATGGAAACACCATATATTTT. Its protein is CASSVQGNYGNTIYF.

V and J are TRBV3-1 (or the pseudogene TRBV3-2) and TRBJ2-7; TRBD2 matches at 11 bases. The V segment lost 5 bases and the J segment 5 bases; nucleotides outside the gene matches: 5. The CDR3 is 14 amino acids. CDR1 and CDR2 (germline): LGHDT, YNNKEL (reference sequence). The CDR3 region has the DNA TGTGCCAGCAGCAAGACTAGCGGGGTTAACGAGCAGTACTTC. Amino acid sequence: CASSKTSGVNEQYF.

The chain is built from TRBV12-3 or TRBV12-4 and TRBJ2-5; maybe TRBD1 (6 bases). With 6 bases removed from V and 5 bases from J, the gap between germline ends came to 13 bases. This CDR3 contains 13 residues. CDR3 sequence reads: CASRLLRGETQYF. The CDR3, as DNA: TGTGCCAGCAGACTCCTTAGGGGGGAGACCCAGTACTTC.

This clone was observed a handful of times. The rearrangement links TRBV3-1 (or the pseudogene TRBV3-2) to TRBJ1-3; 8 bases are shared with TRBD1. Trimming took 4 bases from V and 4 from J; bases not matched to a gene: 9. The germline V gene has CDR1 LGHDT and CDR2 YNNKEL (reference sequence). This CDR3 spans 16 amino acids. CDR3 nucleotides: TGTGCCAGCAGCCGCGCAGACAGGGGATCCGGAAACACCATATATTTT. Its protein is CASSRADRGSGNTIYF.

The chain employs TRBV6-2 or TRBV6-3 and TRBJ1-5; D gene ambiguous. V shed 0 bases and J shed 0 bases, with 9 bases lying between them. This CDR3 contains 16 residues. Germline CDR1 reads MNHEY; CDR2 reads SVGEGT. As DNA, the CDR3 is TGTGCCAGCAGTTACTCGTGGAGCCATAGCAATCAGCCCCAGCATTTT. Residues: CASSYSWSHSNQPQHF.

The J gene is TRBJ1-3, the V gene TRBV7-9; the match to TRBD1 covers 9 bases. The CDR3 totals 15 residues. Per germline, CDR1 SEHNR and CDR2 FQNEAQ (reference sequence). Trimming removed 5 bases from V and 4 bases from J; junction bases left unmatched: 6. CDR3 coding DNA: TGTGCCAGCAGCCCCGGACAGGGGAGAGGAAACACCATATATTTT. Translation: CASSPGQGRGNTIYF.

V usage is TRBV7-2 and J usage is TRBJ2-7, with D perhaps TRBD1 (5 bases). This CDR3 has 14 residues. Per germline, CDR1 SGHTA and CDR2 FQGNSA. Trimming took 2 bases from V and 0 from J, leaving 8 bases between them. The CDR3 region has the DNA TGTGCCAGCAGCTTACCGACAGTCTCCTACGAGCAGTACTTC. Translating gives CASSLPTVSYEQYF.

The chain carries TRBV6-1 and TRBJ2-6; 11 positions agree with TRBD1. The ends lost 4 bases at V and 0 bases at J; junction bases unmatched: 8. CDR1 is MNHNS and CDR2 is SASEGT in the germline V gene. The CDR3 extends over 19 amino acids. The CDR3 coding sequence is TGTGCCAGCAGTGCCCCCCCCGGACAGGGGGCCTCTGGGGCCAACGTCCTGACTTTC. Its protein product is CASSAPPGQGASGANVLTF.

This clone appeared a single time. In the same sample, other DNA sequences code for this CDR3. CDR3 residues: CASAEAHFNEQYF. The CDR3 DNA reads TGTGCCAGCGCGGAAGCTCATTTCAACGAGCAGTACTTC. The V and J genes are TRBV27 and TRBJ2-7; D is unresolved. The V gene lost 8 bases and the J gene lost 5 bases, with 16 bases spanning the gap. Germline CDR1 is MNHEY and CDR2 is SMNVEV (reference sequence). This CDR3 region has 13 residues.

This chain links TRBV5-1 with TRBJ1-2, with 9 bases identical to TRBD1. The CDR3 contains 14 residues. Per germline, CDR1 SGHRS and CDR2 YFSETQ. The J segment lost 6 bases and the V segment lost 5 bases, leaving 8 bases of the junction unmatched. This CDR3 is CASSHTGGADGYTF. The DNA for the CDR3 is TGCGCCAGCAGTCACACAGGGGGCGCAGATGGCTACACCTTC.